The clone carrying this T cell receptor beta chain has ten or more counts. Its matching antigen is unknown. The authors prepared the TCRbeta library with unique molecular identifiers. From the PCR reads, TCRdb called clonotypes with MiXCR, one entry per CDR3 protein. The data contain some 300,000 distinct CDR3 sequences, 10% of them singletons. The sample comes from a study of T-cell reconstitution after alpha-beta-depleted transplantation in children. Study-wide points: T-cell counts and diversity at one year post-transplant came mainly from newly produced T cells. The origin of high day-60 TCRbeta diversity in some patients lay in surviving recipient T cells and thymic progenitors. Expanded graft clones numbering several hundred reportedly gave rise to alpha-beta T cells about two months after transplant.

Germline trimming cut 7 bases from V and 4 bases from J; bases unmatched to any gene: 11. CDR1 SEHNR and CDR2 FQNEAQ come from the germline V gene (reference sequence). The CDR3 contains 15 residues. The sequencing used PBMCs, collected before TCRalphabeta/CD19-depleted stem cell transplant. The rearrangement uses TRBV7-9 and TRBJ2-3; 7 nucleotides agree with TRBD1. The sequence was collected from a boy in the first two years of life with acute myeloid leukemia, due to receive a stem cell transplant. CDR3 in amino acids: CASTHSRDSSDTQYF. In nucleotides, the CDR3 is TGTGCCAGCACCCACAGTCGGGACAGTTCAGATACGCAGTATTTT.